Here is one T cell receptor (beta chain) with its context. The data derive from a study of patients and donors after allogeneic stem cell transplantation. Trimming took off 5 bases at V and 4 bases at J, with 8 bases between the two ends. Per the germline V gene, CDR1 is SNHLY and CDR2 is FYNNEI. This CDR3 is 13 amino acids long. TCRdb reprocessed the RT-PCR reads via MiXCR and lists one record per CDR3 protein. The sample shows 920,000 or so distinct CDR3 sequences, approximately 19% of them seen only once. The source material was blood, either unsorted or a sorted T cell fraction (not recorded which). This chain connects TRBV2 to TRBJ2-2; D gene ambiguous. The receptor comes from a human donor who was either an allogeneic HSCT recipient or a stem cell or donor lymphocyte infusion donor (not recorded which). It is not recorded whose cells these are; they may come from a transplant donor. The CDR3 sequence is CASSLLRTGELFF. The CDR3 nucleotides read TGTGCCAGCAGTCTCCTCCGCACCGGGGAGCTGTTTTTT.